These T cell receptor beta chains were read from a single sample in a study of T cell clones after liver transplantation. The method was immunoSEQ multiplex PCR; TCRdb's version includes in-frame clones alone and lacks a portion of them. Of under 60,000 clones listed, roughly 71% were seen once; the top ten hold about a tenth. This specimen was CD4+ T cells from blood, taken at the 22-month timepoint. These TCRs come from a human patient who received a liver transplant. Some of the T cells may derive from the graft donor. Each CDR3 is given with its conserved first and last residue. A D gene is named only where the DNA matches it firmly. The listing skips clone size in some rows; elsewhere it reads once, few, many or a size class.

clone_size: NA; v_call: TRBV7-3; d_call: NA; cdr3_aa: CASSLSRGREQYF
clone_size: NA; v_call: TRBV21-1; d_call: NA; cdr3_aa: CASTLDSRNEQYF
clone_size: medium-sized; v_call: TRBV4-1; d_call: TRBD1; cdr3_aa: CASSQPGTATYEQYF
clone_size: NA; v_call: TRBV27; d_call: NA; cdr3_aa: CASSLSGLQRTSTDTQYF
clone_size: once; v_call: TRBV7-2; d_call: NA; cdr3_aa: CASSTLGRAGGELFF
clone_size: NA; v_call: TRBV7-9; d_call: NA; cdr3_aa: CASSLGRGEVQPQHF
clone_size: NA; v_call: TRBV10-1; d_call: NA; cdr3_aa: CANPSTYLEGNIQYF
clone_size: NA; v_call: TRBV13; d_call: TRBD1; cdr3_aa: CASSLSAGGNEQFF
clone_size: once; v_call: TRBV5-8; d_call: TRBD1; cdr3_aa: CASSPPGQGGEKLFF
clone_size: NA; v_call: TRBV6-5; d_call: NA; cdr3_aa: CASSPQVHHYNEQFF
clone_size: NA; v_call: TRBV4-2; d_call: NA; cdr3_aa: CASSQGWRSTGELFF
clone_size: few; v_call: TRBV7-2; d_call: TRBD2; cdr3_aa: CASSLVASGGADTQYF
clone_size: NA; v_call: TRBV5-1; d_call: TRBD1; cdr3_aa: CASSPGQVRGYTF
clone_size: NA; v_call: TRBV7-9; d_call: TRBD2; cdr3_aa: CASSLSGGIAFF
clone_size: NA; v_call: TRBV27; d_call: NA; cdr3_aa: CATSGGRGLDEQYF
clone_size: medium-sized; v_call: TRBV7-9; d_call: NA; cdr3_aa: CASSPGALDTDTQYF
clone_size: NA; v_call: TRBV4-1; d_call: TRBD1; cdr3_aa: CASSPTGLDQPQHF
clone_size: NA; v_call: TRBV28; d_call: NA; cdr3_aa: CASSFRAWPFKGYTF
clone_size: NA; v_call: TRBV4-2; d_call: TRBD2; cdr3_aa: CASSQDRGGAYEQYF
clone_size: NA; v_call: TRBV6-1; d_call: NA; cdr3_aa: CASRTTGQITDTQYF
clone_size: NA; v_call: TRBV27; d_call: TRBD1; cdr3_aa: CASSLSRGDNSPLHF
clone_size: few; v_call: TRBV19; d_call: NA; cdr3_aa: CASSMSRGSGNTEAFF
clone_size: once; v_call: TRBV6-1; d_call: TRBD1; cdr3_aa: CASSGWDRDAEAFF
clone_size: NA; v_call: TRBV29-1; d_call: NA; cdr3_aa: CSVEYSGDTEAFF
clone_size: NA; v_call: TRBV11-2; d_call: NA; cdr3_aa: CASSLRTAQETQYF
clone_size: NA; v_call: TRBV5-4; d_call: NA; cdr3_aa: CASSRGMVEGYGYTF
clone_size: NA; v_call: TRBV29-1; d_call: TRBD1; cdr3_aa: CSVAPGQGDEQYF
clone_size: few; v_call: TRBV5-5; d_call: TRBD1; cdr3_aa: CASSLVGTGFSGNTIYF
clone_size: NA; v_call: TRBV30; d_call: TRBD1; cdr3_aa: CASPGQGNTEAFF
clone_size: NA; v_call: TRBV6-5; d_call: NA; cdr3_aa: CASSPRTDTQYF
clone_size: NA; v_call: TRBV5-1; d_call: NA; cdr3_aa: CASSLSPGRDEQYF
clone_size: NA; v_call: TRBV27; d_call: NA; cdr3_aa: CASSLMSSNYGYTF
clone_size: NA; v_call: TRBV30; d_call: NA; cdr3_aa: CAWRSLIQGGNEQYF
clone_size: NA; v_call: TRBV27; d_call: NA; cdr3_aa: CASKGALTYNEQFF
clone_size: few; v_call: TRBV5-1; d_call: NA; cdr3_aa: CASSLAASRGEQYF
clone_size: NA; v_call: TRBV23-1; d_call: TRBD1; cdr3_aa: CASRDRGNLRGYTF
clone_size: NA; v_call: TRBV7-6; d_call: NA; cdr3_aa: CASSLEGSGVQPQHF
clone_size: NA; v_call: TRBV28; d_call: TRBD2; cdr3_aa: CATTGGPSGANVLTF
clone_size: NA; v_call: TRBV6-1; d_call: NA; cdr3_aa: CASSVATRINEQFF
clone_size: NA; v_call: TRBV4-1; d_call: TRBD1; cdr3_aa: CASSRPGQGATGELFF
clone_size: NA; v_call: TRBV28; d_call: NA; cdr3_aa: CASSYSGIGANVLTF
clone_size: NA; v_call: TRBV2; d_call: NA; cdr3_aa: CASSEGRGRYQPQHF
clone_size: NA; v_call: TRBV2; d_call: NA; cdr3_aa: CASSPNRVQGYTF
clone_size: once; v_call: TRBV2; d_call: TRBD1; cdr3_aa: CASSEWDRDSPLHF
clone_size: NA; v_call: TRBV19; d_call: NA; cdr3_aa: CASSIFSWGGTGELFF
clone_size: NA; v_call: TRBV7-3; d_call: NA; cdr3_aa: CASSMYTDTQYF
clone_size: few; v_call: TRBV4-1; d_call: TRBD1; cdr3_aa: CASSHYKTGANSPLHF
clone_size: NA; v_call: TRBV9; d_call: TRBD2; cdr3_aa: CASSVDAGGNNEQFF
clone_size: NA; v_call: TRBV6-5; d_call: NA; cdr3_aa: CASSYSRVERGYEQYF
clone_size: NA; v_call: TRBV5-1; d_call: NA; cdr3_aa: CASRDDRTSGNTIYF
clone_size: medium-sized; v_call: TRBV10-1; d_call: TRBD1; cdr3_aa: CASSSSGTGGEAFF
clone_size: NA; v_call: TRBV29-1; d_call: NA; cdr3_aa: CSVAPGAADTQYF
clone_size: NA; v_call: TRBV27; d_call: NA; cdr3_aa: CASSLTPGSNNSPLHF